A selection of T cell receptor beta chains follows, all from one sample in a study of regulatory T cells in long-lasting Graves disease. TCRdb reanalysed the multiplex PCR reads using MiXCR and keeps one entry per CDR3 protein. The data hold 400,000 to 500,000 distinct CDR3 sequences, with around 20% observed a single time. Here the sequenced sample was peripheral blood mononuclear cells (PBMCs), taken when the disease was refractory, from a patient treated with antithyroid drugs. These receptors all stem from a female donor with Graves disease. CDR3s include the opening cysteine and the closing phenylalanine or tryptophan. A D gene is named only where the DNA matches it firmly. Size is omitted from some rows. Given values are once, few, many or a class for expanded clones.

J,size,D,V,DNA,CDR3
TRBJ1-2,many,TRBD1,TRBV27,TGTGCCAGCAGCCCCAACAGGGGAGTGAATGGCTACACCTTC,CASSPNRGVNGYTF
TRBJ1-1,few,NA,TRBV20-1,TGCAGTGCTGCCTCTCAACGGGTGGTGAACACTGAAGCTTTCTTT,CSAASQRVVNTEAFF
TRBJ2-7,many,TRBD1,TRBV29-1,TGCAGCGTTAGCCGGACAGGGGGCCCCTACGAGCAGTACTTC,CSVSRTGGPYEQYF
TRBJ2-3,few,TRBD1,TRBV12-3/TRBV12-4,TGTGCCAGCAGTCAAGGACAGGTTTTAGGGTATACGCAGTATTTT,CASSQGQVLGYTQYF
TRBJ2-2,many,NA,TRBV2,TGTGCCAGCAGTGTAGACGATCTTGGCACCGGGGAGCTGTTTTTT,CASSVDDLGTGELFF
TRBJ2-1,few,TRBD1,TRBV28,TGTGCCAGCAGTGGGGACAGGGGAGGCCTTGGCTACAATGAGCAGTTCTTC,CASSGDRGGLGYNEQFF
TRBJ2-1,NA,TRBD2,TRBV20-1,TGCAGTGCTACAGCTCCAGCGGGAGTTAGTAATGAGCAGTTCTTC,CSATAPAGVSNEQFF
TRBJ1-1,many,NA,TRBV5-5,TGTGCCAGCAGCTTGGCCGCCACTGAAGCTTTCTTT,CASSLAATEAFF
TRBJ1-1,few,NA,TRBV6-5,TGTGCCAGCAGTTCCCTTTACACTGAAGCTTTCTTT,CASSSLYTEAFF
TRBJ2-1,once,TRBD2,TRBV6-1,TGTGCCAGCATTGAGCAGCGGGGGAACAATGAGCAGTTCTTC,CASIEQRGNNEQFF
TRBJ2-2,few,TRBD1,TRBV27,TGTGCCAGCTCCCCTCCGGGACAGGGCAACACCGGGGAGCTGTTTTTT,CASSPPGQGNTGELFF
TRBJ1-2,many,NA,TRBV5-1,TGCGCCAGCAGCTTGGCCGACAGCTACTATGGCTACACCTTC,CASSLADSYYGYTF
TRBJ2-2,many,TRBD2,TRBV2,TGTGCCAGCAGTGACCGGGGCGGGAGGGCCGTCGGGGAGCTGTTTTTT,CASSDRGGRAVGELFF
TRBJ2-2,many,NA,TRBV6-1,TGTGCCAGCAGCCCCCAGCGGGCTAGCGCCGGGGAGCTGTTTTTT,CASSPQRASAGELFF
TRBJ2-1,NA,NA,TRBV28,TGTGCCAGCAGTAAAGCGAATGAGCAGTTCTTC,CASSKANEQFF
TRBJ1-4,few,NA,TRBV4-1,TGCGCCAGCAGCCAAGATCCTTCGGGGGGCGGCCGGAATGAAAAACTGTTTTTT,CASSQDPSGGGRNEKLFF
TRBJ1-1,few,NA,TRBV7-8,TGTGCCAGCAGGGATGAGGGGAACACTGAAGCTTTCTTT,CASRDEGNTEAFF
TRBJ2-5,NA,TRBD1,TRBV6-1,TGTGCCAGCACCCCGGGACAGGCCTTCACGGGAGAGACCCAGTACTTC,CASTPGQAFTGETQYF
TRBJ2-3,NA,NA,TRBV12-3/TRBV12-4,TGTGCCAGCTTTGCCGGGACGGATAGCACAGATACGCAGTATTTT,CASFAGTDSTDTQYF
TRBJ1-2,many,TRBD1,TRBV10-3,TGTGCCATCAGTGAACAGGGACAGGGGTATGGCTACACCTTC,CAISEQGQGYGYTF
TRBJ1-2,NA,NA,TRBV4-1,TGCGCCAGCAGCCAAGACCTCCCGGGGGGGTCCCGCTATGGCTACACCTTC,CASSQDLPGGSRYGYTF
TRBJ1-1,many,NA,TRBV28,TGTGCCAGCAGACCCAGTTATTTCATGAACACTGAAGCTTTCTTT,CASRPSYFMNTEAFF
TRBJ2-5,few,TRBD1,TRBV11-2,TGTGCCAGCAGCATACTCGGGCAGGGGGAAGAGACCCAGTACTTC,CASSILGQGEETQYF